This TCR beta chain was sequenced during a study of CD8 T cells in ankylosing spondylitis. The CDR3 is 16 amino acids. The V and J ends lost 1 base and 2 bases, in that order; junction bases with no gene match: 4. The V gene's germline CDR1 is SGHAT and CDR2 FQNNGV. Libraries of TCR beta came from quantitative 5'-RACE with molecular barcodes. TCRdb passed the 5' RACE reads through MiXCR, listing each CDR3 protein once. The table includes about 250,000 distinct CDR3 sequences, roughly a tenth detected once. This clonotype came up a few times. The receptor was isolated from a male donor with ankylosing spondylitis or in good health (not recorded which). Specimen: blood, either unsorted or a sorted T cell fraction (not recorded which). The chain carries TRBV11-2 and TRBJ2-3; 9 bases are a match to TRBD2. The CDR3 loop is CASSLAPSGITDTQYF. The CDR3 region has the DNA TGTGCCAGCAGCTTAGCGCCTAGCGGGATCACAGATACGCAGTATTTT.